This entry describes one T cell receptor (beta chain). The specificity of this receptor is unknown. No per-base quality is available; no much larger clone lies one base away. This sample is drawn from a study of T-cell reconstitution after alpha-beta-depleted transplantation in children (dated by TCRdb to 2016 to 2018). Concerning the study at large: Using TCR repertoire profiling, the study followed T-cell immune reconstitution in a quantitative way in children after TCRalphabeta/CD19-depleted allogeneic hematopoietic cell transplantation.

The receptor library was made with PCR. TCRdb records Illumina HiSeq 2500 as the sequencer. To normalize quantification of the TCRbeta repertoire, the TCR libraries were built with molecular barcoding that relied on unique molecular identifiers. TCRdb trimmed public reads at Q25 via fastp, called clones via MiXCR and kept in-frame beta chains. Records with the same CDR3 protein are collapsed into one entry carrying the most frequent genes and DNA. This sample holds around 200,000 distinct CDR3 sequences; approximately 6.8% were observed only once. Around 3.1% of the sample goes to the ten largest clones. CDR1 and CDR2 were assigned from the germline V gene as KGHSH and LQKENI. V gives up 0 bases and J gives up 3 bases, and the segment between their germline ends measures 8 bases. The CDR3 holds 14 amino acids from the cysteine to the phenylalanine. Only the CDR3 region is kept as DNA, spanning 42 bases read in frame from base 1.

The specimen was PBMCs from the stem cell graft donor, collected from the stem cell graft. The TCR comes from a human donor who donated a stem cell graft to a child with Wiskott-Aldrich syndrome. The sequence joins TRBV18 to TRBJ1-1, with no reliable assignment of the D segment. The CDR3 here reads CASSPPYLDTEAFF. The nucleotide sequence reads as follows: TGTGCCAGCTCACCACCCTACCTAGACACTGAAGCTTTCTTT.